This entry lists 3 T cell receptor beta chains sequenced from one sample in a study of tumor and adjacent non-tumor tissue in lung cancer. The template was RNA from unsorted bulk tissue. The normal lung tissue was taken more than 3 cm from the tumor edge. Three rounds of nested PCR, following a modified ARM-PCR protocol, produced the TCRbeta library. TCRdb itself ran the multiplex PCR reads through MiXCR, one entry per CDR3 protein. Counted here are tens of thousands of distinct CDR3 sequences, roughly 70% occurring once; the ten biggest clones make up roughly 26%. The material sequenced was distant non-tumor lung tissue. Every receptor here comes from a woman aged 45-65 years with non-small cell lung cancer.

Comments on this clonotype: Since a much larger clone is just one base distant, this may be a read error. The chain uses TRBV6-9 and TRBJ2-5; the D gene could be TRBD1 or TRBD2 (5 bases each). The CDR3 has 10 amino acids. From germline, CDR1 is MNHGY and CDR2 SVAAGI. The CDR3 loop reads CTRERETQYF. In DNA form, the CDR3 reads TGTACCAGGGAGAGGGAGACCCAGTACTTC.

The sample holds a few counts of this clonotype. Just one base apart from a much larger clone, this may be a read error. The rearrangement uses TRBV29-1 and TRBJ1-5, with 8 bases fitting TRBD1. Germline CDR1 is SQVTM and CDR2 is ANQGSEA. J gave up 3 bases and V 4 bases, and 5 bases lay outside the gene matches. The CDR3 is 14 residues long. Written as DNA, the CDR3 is TGCAGCGTTGGTGACAGGGGTCACAATCAGCCCCAGCATTTT. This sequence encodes CSVGDRGHNQPQHF.

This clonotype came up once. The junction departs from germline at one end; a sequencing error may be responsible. This CDR3 is CNAGRDIANQPQHF. The DNA of the CDR3 is TGCAATGCTGGCCGGGATATAGCCAATCAGCCCCAGCATTTT. The chain is built from TRBV20-1 and TRBJ1-5; the D is unclear. Germline V CDR1 and CDR2: DFQATT, SNEGSKA (reference sequence). CDR3 length equals 14 residues.